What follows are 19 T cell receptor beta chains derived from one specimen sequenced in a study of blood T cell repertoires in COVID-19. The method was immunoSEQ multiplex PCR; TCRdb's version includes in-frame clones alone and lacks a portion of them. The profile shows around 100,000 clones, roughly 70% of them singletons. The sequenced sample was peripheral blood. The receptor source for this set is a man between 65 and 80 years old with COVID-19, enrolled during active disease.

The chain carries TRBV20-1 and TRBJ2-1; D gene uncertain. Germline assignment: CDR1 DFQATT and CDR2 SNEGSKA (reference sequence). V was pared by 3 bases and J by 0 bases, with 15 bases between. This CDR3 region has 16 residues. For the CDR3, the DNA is TGCAGTGCTAGTCCGGTCGCCTCTATCTCCTACAATGAGCAGTTCTTC. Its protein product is CSASPVASISYNEQFF.

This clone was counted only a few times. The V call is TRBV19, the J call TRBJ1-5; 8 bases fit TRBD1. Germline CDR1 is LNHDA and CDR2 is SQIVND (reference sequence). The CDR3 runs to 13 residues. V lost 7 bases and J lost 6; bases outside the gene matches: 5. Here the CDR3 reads CASTMQGAQPQHF. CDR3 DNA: TGTGCCAGTACCATGCAGGGGGCTCAGCCCCAGCATTTT.

The CDR3 loop is CASSFQRNTEAFF. The CDR3 DNA is TGTGCCAGCAGCTTTCAGCGGAACACTGAAGCTTTCTTT. This chain joins TRBV11-2 and TRBJ1-1; D unclear. CDR1 is SGHAT, CDR2 FQNNGV, per germline. This CDR3 contains 13 residues. Trimming removed 3 bases at V and 1 base at J, with 6 bases between.

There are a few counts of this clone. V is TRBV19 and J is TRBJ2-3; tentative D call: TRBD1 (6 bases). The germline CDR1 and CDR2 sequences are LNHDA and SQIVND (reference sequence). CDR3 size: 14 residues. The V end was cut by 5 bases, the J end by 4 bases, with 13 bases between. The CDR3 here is CASSRANRADTQYF. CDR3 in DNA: TGTGCCAGTAGTCGGGCTAACAGGGCAGATACGCAGTATTTT. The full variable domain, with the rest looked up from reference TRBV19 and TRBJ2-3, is DGGITQSPKYLFRKEGQNVTLSCEQNLNHDAMYWYRQDPGQGLRLIYYSQIVNDFQKGDIAEGYSVSREKKESFPLTVTSAQKNPTAFYLCASSRANRADTQYFGPGTRLTVL.

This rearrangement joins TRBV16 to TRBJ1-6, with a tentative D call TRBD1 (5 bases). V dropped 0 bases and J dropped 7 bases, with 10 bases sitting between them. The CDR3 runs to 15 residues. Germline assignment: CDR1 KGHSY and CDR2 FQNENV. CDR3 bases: TGTGCCAGCAGCCAATCTGGGCAGGGAAATTCACCCCTCCACTTT. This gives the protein CASSQSGQGNSPLHF.

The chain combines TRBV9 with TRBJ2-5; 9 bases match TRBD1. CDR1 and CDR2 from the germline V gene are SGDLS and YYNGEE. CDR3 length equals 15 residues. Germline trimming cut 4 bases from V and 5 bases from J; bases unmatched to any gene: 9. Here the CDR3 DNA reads TGTGCCAGCAGCCTAAGCGGGACAGGGAGGGAGACCCAGTACTTC. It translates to CASSLSGTGRETQYF.

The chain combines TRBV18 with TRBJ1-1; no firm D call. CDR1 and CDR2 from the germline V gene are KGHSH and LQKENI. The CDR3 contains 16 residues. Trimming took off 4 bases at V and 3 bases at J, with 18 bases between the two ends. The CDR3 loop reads CASSLHPDWRDTEAFF. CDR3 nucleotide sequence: TGTGCCAGCTCACTACATCCAGACTGGAGGGACACTGAAGCTTTCTTT.

The CDR3 here is CASRPTGTEYNSPLHF. CDR3 nucleotide sequence: TGTGCCAGCAGACCTACCGGGACAGAGTATAATTCACCCCTCCACTTT. This sequence joins TRBV7-2 and TRBJ1-6, with TRBD1 identical over 7 bases. The V gene's germline CDR1 is SGHTA and CDR2 FQGNSA. The junction had 9 bases not matched to a gene; V was cut back by 6 bases and J by 4 bases. The CDR3 has 16 residues.

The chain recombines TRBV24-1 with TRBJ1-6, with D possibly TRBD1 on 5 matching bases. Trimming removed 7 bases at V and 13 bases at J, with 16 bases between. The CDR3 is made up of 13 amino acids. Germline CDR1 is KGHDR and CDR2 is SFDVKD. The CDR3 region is CATSLGRAAPLHF. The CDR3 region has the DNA TGTGCCACCAGCCTCGGCAGGGCGGCGCCCCTCCACTTT.

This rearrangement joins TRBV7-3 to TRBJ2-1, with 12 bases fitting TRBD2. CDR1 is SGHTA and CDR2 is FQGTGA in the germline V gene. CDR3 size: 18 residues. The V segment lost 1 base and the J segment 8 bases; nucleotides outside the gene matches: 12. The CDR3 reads CASSLKPPLAGGRDEQFF. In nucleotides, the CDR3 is TGTGCCAGCAGCTTAAAACCTCCACTAGCGGGAGGCCGCGATGAGCAGTTCTTC.

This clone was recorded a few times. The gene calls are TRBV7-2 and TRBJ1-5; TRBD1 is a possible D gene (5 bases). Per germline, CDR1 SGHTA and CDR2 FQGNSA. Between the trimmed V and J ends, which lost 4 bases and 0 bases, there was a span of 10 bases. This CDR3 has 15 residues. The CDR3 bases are TGTGCCAGCAGCTCCGGGGGGATTAGCAATCAGCCCCAGCATTTT. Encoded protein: CASSSGGISNQPQHF.

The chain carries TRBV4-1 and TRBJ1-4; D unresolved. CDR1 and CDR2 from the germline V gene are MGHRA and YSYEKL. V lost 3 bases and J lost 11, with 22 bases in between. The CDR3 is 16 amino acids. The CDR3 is CASSHSKGGRRPKLFF. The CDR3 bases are TGCGCCAGCAGCCACTCCAAGGGAGGGAGAAGGCCGAAACTGTTTTTT.

CDR3 region: CASSMAAIAGELFF. For the CDR3, the DNA is TGTGCCAGTAGTATGGCCGCCATCGCCGGGGAGCTGTTTTTT. J is TRBJ2-2 and V is TRBV19; no clear D gene. CDR3 size: 14 residues. Germline CDR1 LNHDA, CDR2 SQIVND (reference sequence). Between the trimmed V and J ends, which lost 3 bases and 6 bases, there was a span of 11 bases.

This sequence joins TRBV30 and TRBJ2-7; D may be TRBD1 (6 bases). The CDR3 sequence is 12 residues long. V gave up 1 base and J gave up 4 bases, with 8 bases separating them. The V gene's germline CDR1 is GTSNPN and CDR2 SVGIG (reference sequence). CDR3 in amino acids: CAWSGTVYEQYF. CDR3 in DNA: TGTGCCTGGAGTGGGACAGTTTACGAGCAGTACTTC. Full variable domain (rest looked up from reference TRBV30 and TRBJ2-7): SQTIHQWPATLVQPVGSPLSLECTVEGTSNPNLYWYRQAAGRGLQLLFYSVGIGQISSEVPQNLSASRPQDRQFILSSKKLLLSDSGFYLCAWSGTVYEQYFGPGTRLTVT.

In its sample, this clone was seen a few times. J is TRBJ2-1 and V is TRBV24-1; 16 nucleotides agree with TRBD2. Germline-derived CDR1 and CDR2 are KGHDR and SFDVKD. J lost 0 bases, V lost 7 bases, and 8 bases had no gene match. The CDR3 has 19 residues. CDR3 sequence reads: CATSAVGLAGGSSYNEQFF. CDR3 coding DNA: TGTGCCACCAGCGCCGTGGGACTAGCGGGAGGGAGCTCCTACAATGAGCAGTTCTTC.

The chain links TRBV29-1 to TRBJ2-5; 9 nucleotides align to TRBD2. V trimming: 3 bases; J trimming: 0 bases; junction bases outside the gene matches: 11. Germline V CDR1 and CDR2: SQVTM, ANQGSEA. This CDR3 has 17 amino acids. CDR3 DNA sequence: TGCAGCGTTGAGGGGCAATTTAGCGGGGGCAACCAAGAGACCCAGTACTTC. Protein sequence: CSVEGQFSGGNQETQYF.

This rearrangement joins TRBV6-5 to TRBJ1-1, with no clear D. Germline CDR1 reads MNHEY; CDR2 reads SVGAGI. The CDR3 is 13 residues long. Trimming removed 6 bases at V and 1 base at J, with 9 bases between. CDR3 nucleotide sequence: TGTGCCAGCAGACCCCGACAGAACACTGAAGCTTTCTTT. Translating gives CASRPRQNTEAFF.

The CDR3 is CASNSRTGVEQYF. CDR3 DNA sequence: TGTGCCAGCAACTCAAGGACAGGGGTCGAGCAGTACTTC. The V and J genes are TRBV6-5 and TRBJ2-7, with 9 bases that match TRBD1. The germline gives CDR1 MNHEY, CDR2 SVGAGI. The CDR3 consists of 13 residues. The V segment lost 7 bases and the J segment 6 bases; nucleotides outside the gene matches: 7.

CDR3 in amino acids: CASSLPFQNREETQYF. The CDR3 DNA sequence: TGTGCCAGCAGCCTACCTTTTCAGAACAGGGAAGAGACCCAGTACTTC. This rearrangement joins TRBV5-6 to TRBJ2-5; D is possibly TRBD1 (6 bases). Trimming shortened V by 4 bases and J by 3 bases, and 19 bases separated the two germline ends. The germline V gene encodes CDR1 SGHDT and CDR2 YYEEEE. This CDR3 spans 16 amino acids.